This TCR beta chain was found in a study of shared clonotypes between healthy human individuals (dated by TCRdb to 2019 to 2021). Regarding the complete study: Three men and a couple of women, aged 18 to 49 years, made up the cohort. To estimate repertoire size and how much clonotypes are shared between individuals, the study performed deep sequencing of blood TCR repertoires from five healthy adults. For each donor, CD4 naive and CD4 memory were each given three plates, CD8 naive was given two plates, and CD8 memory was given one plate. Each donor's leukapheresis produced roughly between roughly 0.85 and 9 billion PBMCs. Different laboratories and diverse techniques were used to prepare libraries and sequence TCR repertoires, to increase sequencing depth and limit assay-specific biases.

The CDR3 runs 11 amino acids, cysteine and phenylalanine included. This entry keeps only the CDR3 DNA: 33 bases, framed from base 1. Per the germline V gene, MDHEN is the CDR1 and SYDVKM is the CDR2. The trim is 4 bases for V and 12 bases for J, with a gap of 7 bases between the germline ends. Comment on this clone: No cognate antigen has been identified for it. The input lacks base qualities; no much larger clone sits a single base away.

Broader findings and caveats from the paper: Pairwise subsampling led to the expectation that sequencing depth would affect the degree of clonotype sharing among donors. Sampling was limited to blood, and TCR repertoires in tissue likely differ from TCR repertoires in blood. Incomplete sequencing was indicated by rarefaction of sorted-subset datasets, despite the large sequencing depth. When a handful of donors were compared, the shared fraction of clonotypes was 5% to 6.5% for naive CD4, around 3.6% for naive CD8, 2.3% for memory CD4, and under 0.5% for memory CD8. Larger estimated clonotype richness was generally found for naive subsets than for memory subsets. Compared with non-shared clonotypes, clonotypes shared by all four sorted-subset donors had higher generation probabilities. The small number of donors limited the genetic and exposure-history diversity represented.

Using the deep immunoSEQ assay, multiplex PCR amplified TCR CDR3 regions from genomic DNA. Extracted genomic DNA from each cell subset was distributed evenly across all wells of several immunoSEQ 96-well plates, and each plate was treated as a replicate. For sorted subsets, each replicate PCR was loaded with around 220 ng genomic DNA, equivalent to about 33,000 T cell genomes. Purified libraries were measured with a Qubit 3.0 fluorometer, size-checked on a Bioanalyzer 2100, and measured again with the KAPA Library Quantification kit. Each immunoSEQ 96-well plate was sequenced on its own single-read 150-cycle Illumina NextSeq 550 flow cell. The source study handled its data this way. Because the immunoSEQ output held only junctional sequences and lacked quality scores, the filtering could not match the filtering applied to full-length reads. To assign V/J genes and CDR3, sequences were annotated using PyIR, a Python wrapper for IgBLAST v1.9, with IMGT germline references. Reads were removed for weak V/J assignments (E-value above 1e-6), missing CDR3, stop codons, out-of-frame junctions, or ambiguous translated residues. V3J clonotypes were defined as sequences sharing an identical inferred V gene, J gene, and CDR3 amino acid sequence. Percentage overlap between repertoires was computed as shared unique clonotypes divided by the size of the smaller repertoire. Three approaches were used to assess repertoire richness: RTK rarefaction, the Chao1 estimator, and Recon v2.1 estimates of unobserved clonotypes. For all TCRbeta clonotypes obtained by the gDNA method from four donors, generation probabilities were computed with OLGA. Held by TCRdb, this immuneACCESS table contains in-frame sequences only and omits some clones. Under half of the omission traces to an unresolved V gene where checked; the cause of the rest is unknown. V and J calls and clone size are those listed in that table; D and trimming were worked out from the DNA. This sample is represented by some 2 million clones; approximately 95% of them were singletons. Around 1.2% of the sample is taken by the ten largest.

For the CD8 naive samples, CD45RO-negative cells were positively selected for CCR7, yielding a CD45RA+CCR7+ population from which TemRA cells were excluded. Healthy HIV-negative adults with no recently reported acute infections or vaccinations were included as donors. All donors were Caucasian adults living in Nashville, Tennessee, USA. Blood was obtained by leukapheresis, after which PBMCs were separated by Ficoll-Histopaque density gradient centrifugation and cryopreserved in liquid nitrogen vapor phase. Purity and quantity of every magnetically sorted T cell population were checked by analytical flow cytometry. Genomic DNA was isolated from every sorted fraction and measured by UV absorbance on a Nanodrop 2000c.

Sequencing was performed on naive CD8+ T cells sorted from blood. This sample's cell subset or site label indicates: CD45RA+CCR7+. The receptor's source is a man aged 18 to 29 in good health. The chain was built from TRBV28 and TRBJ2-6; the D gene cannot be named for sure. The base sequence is TGTGCCAGCAGTTACCCCAGCGTCCTGACTTTC. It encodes CASSYPSVLTF.